This entry describes one T cell receptor beta chain. This entry is derived from a study of blood T cell repertoires in COVID-19. The CDR3 loop spans 15 amino acids. CDR1 MGHDK and CDR2 SYGVNS come from the germline V gene. The V end lost 8 bases, the J end lost 2 bases, and 15 bases lay between the germline ends. Libraries were prepared by immunoSEQ multiplex PCR; TCRdb keeps only in-frame clonotypes and omits some of them. The sample lists some 340,000 clones; approximately 91% were seen once. The sequencing input was PBMCs or T cells enriched from blood (not recorded which). This clonotype was obtained from a woman aged 25 to 39 who had been exposed to COVID-19. V and J are TRBV25-1 and TRBJ2-2; no clear D gene. DNA of the CDR3: TGTGCCAGCTCCCCCCCTGGCCTCAACACCGGGGAGCTGTTTTTT. Translated: CASSPPGLNTGELFF.